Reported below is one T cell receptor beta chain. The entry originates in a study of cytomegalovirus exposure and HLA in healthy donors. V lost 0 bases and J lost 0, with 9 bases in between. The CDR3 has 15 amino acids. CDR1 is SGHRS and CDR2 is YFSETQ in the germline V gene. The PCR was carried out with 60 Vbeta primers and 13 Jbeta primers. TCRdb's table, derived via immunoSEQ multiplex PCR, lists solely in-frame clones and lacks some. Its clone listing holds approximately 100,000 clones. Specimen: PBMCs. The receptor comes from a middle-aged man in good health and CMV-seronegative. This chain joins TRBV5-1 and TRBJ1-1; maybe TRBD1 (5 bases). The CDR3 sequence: CASSLDGHMNTEAFF. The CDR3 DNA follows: TGCGCCAGCAGCTTGGATGGACATATGAACACTGAAGCTTTCTTT.